Here is one T cell receptor beta chain with its context. Its antigen remains unknown. The data originate from a study of T cells in Graves' hyperthyroidism and ophthalmopathy. The source material, RNA transcripts, was used to amplify TCR beta CDR3 regions. The TCR CDR3 was amplified in a first-round RT-PCR using the HTBI primer set. From the multiplex PCR reads, TCRdb called clonotypes with MiXCR, one entry per CDR3 protein. Here the sample spans some 250,000 distinct CDR3 sequences, more than 14% being singletons. Study outcomes and limitations: Model output signaled ophthalmopathy a median 6.5 months ahead of onset.

With a duration under 2 months, the hyperthyroidism was newly diagnosed in patients aged 18 to 65. Exclusion followed for patients with uncontrolled infection, other autoimmune disease, pregnancy or lactation. Together with thyroid ultrasound, orbital computed tomography, serum thyroxine and TRAb, clinical symptoms were used for diagnoses. The material sequenced was blood. The source of this sequence is a woman between 40 and 55 years old with Graves' hyperthyroidism that later progressed to Graves' ophthalmopathy.

For the CDR3, the DNA is TGTGCCATCAGCGCCCAGGAGGGTAACTATGGCTACACCTTC. This gives the protein CAISAQEGNYGYTF. The chain employs TRBV10-3 and TRBJ1-2, with D unresolved. The CDR3 covers 14 residues. V lost 6 bases and J lost 1, with 12 bases in between. Germline values: CDR1 ENHRY, CDR2 SYGVKD.